These 11 T cell receptor beta chains originate from one sample sequenced in a study of response to subunit inactivated influenza vaccine. One entry per CDR3 protein results from TCRdb running MiXCR on the RT-PCR reads. The sample has about 310,000 distinct CDR3 sequences, 21% seen once; the top ten hold about 9.4%. This sample comprised PBMCs from blood, obtained less than 22 months after vaccination. The receptors originated from a man between 50 and 75 years old who received an inactivated influenza vaccine.

The chain uses TRBV30 and TRBJ2-5; no clear D gene. With 2 bases removed from V and 5 bases from J, the gap between germline ends came to 9 bases. The CDR3 is made up of 12 amino acids. Germline CDR1 reads GTSNPN; CDR2 reads SVGIG (reference sequence). In nucleotides, the CDR3 is TGTGCCTGGAGTCCAATCGAGGAGACCCAGTACTTC. Translating gives CAWSPIEETQYF.

This rearrangement joins TRBV27 to TRBJ2-3; D is possibly TRBD1 (6 bases). Germline CDR1 reads MNHEY; CDR2 reads SMNVEV (reference sequence). The CDR3 has 15 amino acids. Trimming took 6 bases from V and 1 from J, leaving 14 bases between them. The CDR3 DNA follows: TGTGCCAGCAGCCCTCAGAGGACAGGCACAGATACGCAGTATTTT. This sequence encodes CASSPQRTGTDTQYF.

V and J are TRBV21-1 and TRBJ2-1; no check of the table's D call, TRBD1, against the DNA was made. TRBV21-1 is an annotated pseudogene. This CDR3 has 12 residues. CDR3 region: CASSTRRGGKFF. The CDR3 coding sequence is TGTGCCAGCAGCACAAGGAGGGGGGGCAAGTTCTTC.

About this clonotype itself: This may be a read error, as it is one base from a much larger clone. The chain couples TRBV7-2 to TRBJ2-1; no clear D. The germline V gene has CDR1 SGHTA and CDR2 FQGNSA. This CDR3 has 11 residues. V lost 2 bases to trimming and J lost 5 bases, with 1 base between them. CDR3 protein: CASSLHNEQFF. The DNA of the CDR3 is TGTGCCAGCAGCTTACACAATGAGCAGTTCTTC.

This clonotype appeared a few times. The chain employs TRBV4-3 and TRBJ2-5, with no clear D. The ends were cut back, 2 bases at V and 5 bases at J, with 9 bases in the middle. This CDR3 has 13 amino acids. Germline assignment: CDR1 LGHNA and CDR2 YSLEER. CDR3 sequence: CASSQNLVETQYF. Written as DNA, the CDR3 is TGCGCCAGCAGCCAAAACTTAGTGGAGACCCAGTACTTC.

This clonotype was detected ten times or more. The rearrangement links TRBV20-1 to TRBJ1-1; D perhaps matches TRBD1 (5 bases). This CDR3 spans 13 amino acids. Germline assignment: CDR1 DFQATT and CDR2 SNEGSKA (reference sequence). Trimming left V 1 base short and J 1 base short, with 7 bases between. The CDR3 coding sequence is TGCAGTGCTAGAGGGGGCCGGAACACTGAAGCTTTCTTT. Residues: CSARGGRNTEAFF.

The chain joins TRBV4-1 to TRBJ1-1, with TRBD1 matching 7 bases. V shed 1 base, J shed 0 bases, and the junction held 5 bases outside the gene matches. Germline lookup yields CDR1 MGHRA and CDR2 YSYEKL. The CDR3 covers 16 residues. The CDR3 reads CASSQAGTVMNTEAFF. The DNA of the CDR3 is TGCGCCAGCAGCCAAGCCGGGACAGTGATGAACACTGAAGCTTTCTTT.

This chain connects TRBV6-2 or TRBV6-3 to TRBJ2-5; a weak D match, TRBD1 (6 bases). The germline CDR1 and CDR2 sequences are MNHEY and SVGEGT. The length of the CDR3 is 13 residues. Trimming stripped 6 bases from V and 5 bases from J, with 13 bases between. The chain's CDR3 is CASSHGQRETQYF. The CDR3 nucleotides are TGTGCCAGCAGCCACGGACAGAGGGAGACCCAGTACTTC.

This clonotype was observed at least ten times. The V and J genes are TRBV7-9 and TRBJ1-3; unclear D gene. V shed 5 bases and J shed 6 bases, with 8 bases lying between them. Germline values: CDR1 SEHNR, CDR2 FQNEAQ (reference sequence). The CDR3 runs to 12 residues. CDR3 in DNA: TGTGCCAGCAGCATAGTCCCAAACACCATATATTTT. As protein: CASSIVPNTIYF.

This clonotype has only a few counts. This chain connects TRBV4-2 to TRBJ1-1, with TRBD1 as a possible D gene (6 bases). Germline V gene lookup returns CDR1 LGHNA and CDR2 YNFKEQ. The CDR3 runs 15 residues. Between the trimmed V and J ends, which lost 2 bases and 0 bases, there was a span of 10 bases. This CDR3 is CASSQPDSMNTEAFF. The CDR3 DNA reads TGTGCCAGCAGCCAACCGGACAGTATGAACACTGAAGCTTTCTTT.

The chain is built from TRBV25-1 and TRBJ1-5; 8 positions agree with TRBD1. In germline, CDR1 is MGHDK, CDR2 SYGVNS. The CDR3 extends over 14 amino acids. J lost 1 base, V lost 6 bases, and 2 bases had no gene match. CDR3 residues: CASRQGGSNQPQHF. In DNA form, the CDR3 reads TGTGCCAGCAGACAGGGGGGAAGCAATCAGCCCCAGCATTTT.